A single sample is the source of the 22 T cell receptor beta chains below, sequenced in a study of cytomegalovirus exposure and HLA in healthy donors. The protocol was immunoSEQ multiplex PCR, while the TCRdb copy is restricted to in-frame clones and leaves out a portion. Of approximately 110,000 clones in the sample, roughly 86% were seen once. The sample consisted of PBMCs. These receptors originate from a young woman in good health and CMV-seropositive.

V and J are TRBV5-4 and TRBJ2-3; the match to TRBD1 covers 7 bases. Germline loops: CDR1 SGHNT, CDR2 YYREEE (reference sequence). The length of the CDR3 is 17 residues. The junction had 12 bases not matched to a gene; V was cut back by 5 bases and J by 0 bases. The chain's CDR3 is CASRGGQTEGSTDTQYF. In DNA, the CDR3 is TGTGCCAGCAGAGGGGGCCAGACAGAGGGAAGCACAGATACGCAGTATTTT.

This chain connects TRBV6-1 to TRBJ1-5; D gene unclear. Germline V gene data show CDR1 as MNHNS and CDR2 as SASEGT. CDR3 size: 13 residues. V was pared by 6 bases and J by 0 bases, with 6 bases between. DNA for the CDR3: TGTGCCAGCAGGGCATATAGCAATCAGCCCCAGCATTTT. As protein: CASRAYSNQPQHF.

The chain employs TRBV9 and TRBJ1-2; no clear D. The V gene lost 0 bases and the J gene lost 4 bases, with 7 bases spanning the gap. Germline V CDR1 and CDR2: SGDLS, YYNGEE. This CDR3 comprises 13 residues. CDR3 sequence (DNA): TGTGCCAGCAGCGTAGCTCCGGTCTATGGCTACACCTTC. The encoded protein is CASSVAPVYGYTF.

V and J are TRBV30 and TRBJ2-1; perhaps TRBD2 as D (5 bases). The CDR3 runs to 15 residues. CDR1 and CDR2 from the germline V gene are GTSNPN and SVGIG (reference sequence). The V gene lost 2 bases and the J gene lost 7 bases, with 18 bases spanning the gap. In DNA, the CDR3 is TGTGCCTGGAGTAACGAGGGCCTAACGGGGAATGAGCAGTTCTTC. This gives the protein CAWSNEGLTGNEQFF.

The chain combines TRBV6-1 with TRBJ2-7; the D is unclear. Deletions cut 3 bases from V and 2 bases from J, with 2 bases between. The CDR3 length is 11 residues. CDR1 is MNHNS, CDR2 SASEGT, per germline. The CDR3 bases are TGTGCCAGCAGTGACACCTACGAGCAGTACTTC. Encoded protein: CASSDTYEQYF.

The CDR3: CASTLGGGWNEQFF. The CDR3, as DNA: TGTGCCAGCACCCTCGGTGGAGGGTGGAATGAGCAGTTCTTC. V and J are TRBV28 and TRBJ2-1; possible D gene TRBD2, 6 bases. Trimming stripped 7 bases from V and 7 bases from J, with 17 bases between. Germline assignment: CDR1 MDHEN and CDR2 SYDVKM. The CDR3 length is 14 residues.

The rearrangement links TRBV5-1 to TRBJ2-7; D is undetermined. CDR1 is SGHRS and CDR2 is YFSETQ in the germline V gene. The CDR3 runs 13 residues. Deletions cut 7 bases from V and 3 bases from J, with 14 bases between. The CDR3 coding sequence is TGCGCCAGCCCGATTCAATCACACTACGAGCAGTACTTC. Encoded protein: CASPIQSHYEQYF.

V is TRBV28 and J is TRBJ2-4, with 7 bases lining up with TRBD1. Germline V gene data show CDR1 as MDHEN and CDR2 as SYDVKM. J gave up 6 bases and V 6 bases, and 8 bases lay outside the gene matches. There are 14 residues in the CDR3. CDR3 amino acids: CASSFAGTVNIQYF. The CDR3 DNA is TGTGCCAGCAGCTTTGCCGGGACAGTAAACATTCAGTACTTC. Variable domain in full (rest from reference TRBV28 and TRBJ2-4): DVKVTQSSRYLVKRTGEKVFLECVQDMDHENMFWYRQDPGLGLRLIYFSYDVKMKEKGDIPEGYSVSREKKERFSLILESASTNQTSMYLCASSFAGTVNIQYFGAGTRLSVL.

This chain joins TRBV28 and TRBJ2-7, with a tentative D call TRBD1 (7 bases). The CDR3 consists of 14 residues. Germline V gene sequence: CDR1 MDHEN, CDR2 SYDVKM. V was shortened by 3 bases and J by 6 bases, with 15 bases between the two germline ends. Written as DNA, the CDR3 is TGTGCCAGCAGTTTGGAGGGGGCTCGTAGCGAGCAGTACTTC. This codes for CASSLEGARSEQYF.

V usage is TRBV7-9 and J usage is TRBJ2-3; unclear D gene. CDR3 length: 12 amino acids. The V gene lost 10 bases and the J gene lost 3 bases, with 11 bases spanning the gap. Germline CDR1 SEHNR, CDR2 FQNEAQ (reference sequence). The CDR3 here is CATLPLTDTQYF. The CDR3 coding sequence is TGTGCCACCCTACCTCTAACAGATACGCAGTATTTT.

The chain recombines TRBV5-8 with TRBJ1-2, with TRBD1 matching 9 bases. The CDR3 loop spans 15 amino acids. Looked up from germline, CDR1 is SGHTS and CDR2 is YDEGEE. V lost 4 bases, J lost 4 bases, and 8 bases stayed unmatched. CDR3 amino acids: CASSLYTGGAYGYTF. The CDR3 nucleotides read TGTGCCAGCAGCCTTTATACAGGGGGCGCCTATGGCTACACCTTC.

This rearrangement joins TRBV10-3 to TRBJ2-3, with TRBD1 matching over 7 bases. The V gene end was trimmed by 4 bases and the J gene end by 2 bases; junction bases not matched to a gene: 3. Germline CDR1 reads ENHRY; CDR2 reads SYGVKD. The CDR3 totals 14 residues. The CDR3 loop is CAISAGQSTDTQYF. The DNA of the CDR3 is TGTGCCATCAGTGCGGGACAGTCCACAGATACGCAGTATTTT.

The chain couples TRBV9 to TRBJ2-1, with 7 bases identical to TRBD2. After removal of 3 bases from V and 6 bases from J, the junction contained 6 bases not matched to a gene. Germline CDR1 and CDR2: SGDLS and YYNGEE. This CDR3 has 14 residues. The CDR3 bases are TGTGCCAGCAGCGAGTCGGGACTATCCAATGAGCAGTTCTTC. Its translation is CASSESGLSNEQFF.

The rearrangement joins TRBV7-2 to TRBJ2-1, with TRBD1 matching 9 bases. J gave up 6 bases and V 1 base, and 7 bases lay outside the gene matches. Germline-derived CDR1 and CDR2 are SGHTA and FQGNSA. The CDR3 spans 16 residues. Here the CDR3 DNA reads TGTGCCAGCAGCTTAGATCCCGGACAGGGGCCCAATGAGCAGTTCTTC. Its protein product is CASSLDPGQGPNEQFF.

This clone was picked up a small number of times. The chain combines TRBV5-1 with TRBJ1-1; no definite D call. This CDR3 is built from 13 residues. V was clipped by 0 bases and J by 0 bases, with 3 bases between them. Germline CDR1 SGHRS, CDR2 YFSETQ. The chain's CDR3 is CASSLALNTEAFF. CDR3 bases: TGCGCCAGCAGCTTGGCTTTGAACACTGAAGCTTTCTTT.

The rearrangement joins TRBV11-2 to TRBJ2-5; possibly TRBD1 for D (5 bases). The ends were cut back, 0 bases at V and 5 bases at J, with 7 bases in the middle. This CDR3 has 13 residues. Germline V gene data show CDR1 as SGHAT and CDR2 as FQNNGV. The CDR3 here is CASSLERGETQYF. CDR3 coding DNA: TGTGCCAGCAGCTTAGAAAGGGGCGAGACCCAGTACTTC.

The chain carries TRBV5-1 and TRBJ1-2, with 7 positions matching TRBD1. This CDR3 comprises 14 residues. V dropped 7 bases and J dropped 5; count of bases not matched to a gene: 11. Germline loops: CDR1 SGHRS, CDR2 YFSETQ. CDR3: CASYPETGWYGYTF. The CDR3 nucleotides read TGCGCCAGCTACCCCGAGACAGGGTGGTATGGCTACACCTTC.

This rearrangement joins TRBV7-2 to TRBJ2-1; weak D call: TRBD2 (5 bases). V dropped 1 base and J dropped 8 bases, with 18 bases sitting between them. CDR3 size: 16 residues. Germline CDR1 SGHTA, CDR2 FQGNSA. The CDR3 reads CASSLENSRRGHEQFF. Written as DNA, the CDR3 is TGTGCCAGCAGCTTAGAGAACAGCCGAAGAGGGCATGAGCAGTTCTTC.

The V call is TRBV13, the J call TRBJ2-3; 8 bases agree with TRBD2. CDR3 size: 15 residues. V lost 3 bases, J lost 3 bases, and 5 bases stayed unmatched. Per germline, CDR1 PRHDT and CDR2 FYEKMQ (reference sequence). This CDR3 is CASSFSGVATDTQYF. CDR3 DNA sequence: TGTGCCAGCAGCTTTAGCGGGGTTGCGACAGATACGCAGTATTTT.

The chain has TRBV4-1 and TRBJ2-4; D call uncertain. V shed 0 bases and J shed 0 bases, with 9 bases lying between them. The CDR3 has 16 amino acids. Germline values: CDR1 MGHRA, CDR2 YSYEKL. In nucleotides, the CDR3 is TGCGCCAGCAGCCAAGAAATAGAATTAGCCAAAAACATTCAGTACTTC. Its translation: CASSQEIELAKNIQYF.

This clone has only one observation. V and J are TRBV4-1 and TRBJ1-3, with D perhaps matching TRBD1 (5 bases). The germline CDR1 and CDR2 sequences are MGHRA and YSYEKL. Trimming removed 1 base from V and 0 bases from J, with 16 bases in between. CDR3 length equals 18 residues. CDR3 in amino acids: CASSQGFGGLFSGNTIYF. The CDR3 DNA follows: TGCGCCAGCAGCCAAGGCTTTGGGGGACTTTTCTCTGGAAACACCATATATTTT.

This chain uses TRBV7-2 with TRBJ2-5, with 10 bases matching TRBD1. From germline, CDR1 is SGHTA and CDR2 FQGNSA. Trimming cost V 6 bases and J 5 bases; bases outside gene matches: 9. The CDR3 runs to 15 residues. As DNA, the CDR3 is TGTGCCAGCAGGCGTGGGACAGGGGTTGGGGAGACCCAGTACTTC. Protein product: CASRRGTGVGETQYF.